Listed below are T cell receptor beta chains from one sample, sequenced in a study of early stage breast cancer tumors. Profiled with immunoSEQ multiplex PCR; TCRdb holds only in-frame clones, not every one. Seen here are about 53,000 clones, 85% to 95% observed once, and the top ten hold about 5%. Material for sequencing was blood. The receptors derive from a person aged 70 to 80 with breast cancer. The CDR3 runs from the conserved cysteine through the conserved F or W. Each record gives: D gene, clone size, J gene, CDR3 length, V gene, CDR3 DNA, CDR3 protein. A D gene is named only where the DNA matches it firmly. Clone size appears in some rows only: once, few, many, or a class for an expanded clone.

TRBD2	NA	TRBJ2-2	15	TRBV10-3	TGTGCCATCAGTCGACTAGCCCGGGCCACCGGGGAGCTGTTTTTT	CAISRLARATGELFF
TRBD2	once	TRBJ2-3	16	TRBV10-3	TGTGCCACCGCTTTACTAGCGGGAGATCGTGCAGATACGCAGTATTTT	CATALLAGDRADTQYF
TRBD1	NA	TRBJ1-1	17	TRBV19	TGTGCCAGTAGAACTACTAAAGGACAGGGGTTGAACACTGAAGCTTTCTTT	CASRTTKGQGLNTEAFF
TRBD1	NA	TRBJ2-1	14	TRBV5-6	TGTGCCAGCAGCTTGGGCCTAGGGGACAGCGAGCAGTTCTTC	CASSLGLGDSEQFF
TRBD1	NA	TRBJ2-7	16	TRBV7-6	TGTGCCAGCAGCTTAGGGGGGACAGGGGGATCGTACGAGCAGTACTTC	CASSLGGTGGSYEQYF
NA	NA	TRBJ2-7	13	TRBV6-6	TGTGCCAGCAGTATGGGCTTCTCCTACGAGCAGTACTTC	CASSMGFSYEQYF
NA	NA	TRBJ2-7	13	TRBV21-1	TGTGCCAGCAGCAAGTCCGAGGGGGACGAGCAGTACTTC	CASSKSEGDEQYF
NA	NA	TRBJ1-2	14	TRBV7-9	TGTGCCAGCAGCTTTGACTACAGTGCTAGAGGCTACACCTTC	CASSFDYSARGYTF
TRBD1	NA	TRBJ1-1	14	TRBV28	TGTGCCAGCAGACTGGGACAGCCTCGAGCTGAAGCTTTCTTT	CASRLGQPRAEAFF
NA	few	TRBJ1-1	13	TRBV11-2	TGTGCCAGCAGCTTTCTCGTCCACACTGAAGCTTTCTTT	CASSFLVHTEAFF
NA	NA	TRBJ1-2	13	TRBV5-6	TGTGCCAGCAGCTTGGGAGATAACTATGGCTACACCTTC	CASSLGDNYGYTF
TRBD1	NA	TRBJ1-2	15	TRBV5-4	TGTGCCAGCAGTCGTGAAAGGGGGCCGAACTATGGCTACACCTTC	CASSRERGPNYGYTF
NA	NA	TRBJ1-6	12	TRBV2	TGTGCCAGCGGTCCAGGGATTTCACCCCTCCACTTT	CASGPGISPLHF
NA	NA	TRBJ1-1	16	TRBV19	TGTGCCAGTGACTCGACTACCGGCCAGGGGCCCACTGAAGCTTTCTTT	CASDSTTGQGPTEAFF
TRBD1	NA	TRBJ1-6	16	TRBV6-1	TGTGCCAGCAGTGTACCACAGGGGCGGACCAATTCACCCCTCCACTTT	CASSVPQGRTNSPLHF
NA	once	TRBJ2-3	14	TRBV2	TGTGCCAGCAGCCGGAACGGGGGCACAGATACGCAGTATTTT	CASSRNGGTDTQYF
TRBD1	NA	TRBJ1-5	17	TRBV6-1	TGTGCCAGCAGTGAGGGAAGAACAGGGGCTCCCAATCAGCCCCAGCATTTT	CASSEGRTGAPNQPQHF
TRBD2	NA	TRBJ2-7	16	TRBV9	TGTGCCAGCAGCCCATGGACTAGCGGGGGGGTAGCTCGGCAGTACTTC	CASSPWTSGGVARQYF
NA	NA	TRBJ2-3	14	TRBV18	TGTGCCAGCTCAATGGGGAGCACTTTTGATACGCAGTATTTT	CASSMGSTFDTQYF
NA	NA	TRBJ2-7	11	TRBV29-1	TGCAGCGTTGTCTACGCCTACGAGCAGTACTTC	CSVVYAYEQYF
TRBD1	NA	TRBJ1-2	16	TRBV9	TGTGCCAGCAGCCCAATCGACAGGGGGCGAAGCTATGGCTACACCTTC	CASSPIDRGRSYGYTF
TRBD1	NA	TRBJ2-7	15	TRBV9	TGTGCCAGCAGCGTAGGGGACAGGGGTTATAGGGAGCAGTACTTC	CASSVGDRGYREQYF
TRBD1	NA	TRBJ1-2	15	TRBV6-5	TGTGCCAGCAGTTACCTGACAGGGGGAGACTATGGCTACACCTTC	CASSYLTGGDYGYTF
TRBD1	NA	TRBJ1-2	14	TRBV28	TGTGCCTCGGAAACTTCCGGGACAGCGAGGGGCTACACCTTC	CASETSGTARGYTF
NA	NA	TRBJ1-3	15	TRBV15	TGTGCCACCAGCAGAGATTGGAGCTCTGGAAACACCATATATTTT	CATSRDWSSGNTIYF
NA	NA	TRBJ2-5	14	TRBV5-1	TGCGCCAGCAGCTTGGCCTTGGGGAGTGGGGCCCAGTACTTC	CASSLALGSGAQYF
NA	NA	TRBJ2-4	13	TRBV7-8	TGTGCCAGCTCCGTGGCTGCCCAAAACATTCAGTACTTC	CASSVAAQNIQYF
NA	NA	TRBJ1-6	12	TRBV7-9	TGTGCCAGCAGCTTAGCGAGTTCACCCCTCCACTTT	CASSLASSPLHF
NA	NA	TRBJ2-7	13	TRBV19	TGTGCCAGTAGTATAATCGCTAGAGGGGAGCAGTACTTC	CASSIIARGEQYF
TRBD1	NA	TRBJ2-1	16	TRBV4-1	TGCGCCAGCAGCCAAGAGACCGGGACAGGGTTGAATGAGCAGTTCTTC	CASSQETGTGLNEQFF
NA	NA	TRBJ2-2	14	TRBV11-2	TGTGCCAGCACCGGGACAAGCAACACCGGGGAGCTGTTTTTT	CASTGTSNTGELFF
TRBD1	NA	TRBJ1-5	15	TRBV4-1	TGCGCCAGCAGCGATGGACAGGGAGCGTACCAGCCCCAGCATTTT	CASSDGQGAYQPQHF
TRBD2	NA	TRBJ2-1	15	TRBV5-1	TGCGCCAGCAGCTTGGCGGCTAGCGGGACGGGTGAGCAGTTCTTC	CASSLAASGTGEQFF
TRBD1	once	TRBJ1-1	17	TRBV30	TGTGCCTGGCTGAGACCCGGGGACAGGCGTATGAACACTGAAGCTTTCTTT	CAWLRPGDRRMNTEAFF
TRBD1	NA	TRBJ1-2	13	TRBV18	TGTGCCAGCTCAGCGGGACAGAACTATGGCTACACCTTC	CASSAGQNYGYTF
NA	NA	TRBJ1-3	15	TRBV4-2	TGTGCCAGCAGCCAAGTACAGGGAGAATTAGACACCATATATTTT	CASSQVQGELDTIYF
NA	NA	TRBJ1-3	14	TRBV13	TGTGCCAGCAGCTCCCAGGACTTCGGAAACACCATATATTTT	CASSSQDFGNTIYF
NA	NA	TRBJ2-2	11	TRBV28	TGTGCCAGCAGCGGGGCCGGGGAGCTGTTTTTT	CASSGAGELFF
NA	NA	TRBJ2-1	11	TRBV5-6	TGTGCCAGCAGGGGGACATGGGAGCAGTTCTTC	CASRGTWEQFF
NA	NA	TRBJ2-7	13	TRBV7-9	TGTGCCAGCAGCTCCACAGGGCCCGGAGAGCAGTACTTC	CASSSTGPGEQYF